This T cell receptor (beta chain) was recorded in a study of cytomegalovirus exposure and HLA in healthy donors. Study results and limitations: In vitro checks showed that three CMV-associated chains really do target CMV antigens. Roughly even sequencing depth across donors was the assumption behind the presence/absence analyses.

60 Vbeta and 13 Jbeta primers were used in PCR. Per the study methods: Later analysis identified approximately 88 million unique TCR beta chains, roughly 11 million shared. Generated by immunoSEQ multiplex PCR, the TCRdb table keeps only in-frame clones and is missing some. Clone size and the V and J calls come from that table; the DNA yielded D and trimming. The sample includes around 100,000 clones, roughly two thirds seen only once; the top ten take 2% to 2.5%. For this clone: Its antigen is currently unknown.

The sequence was obtained from a young woman in good health and CMV-seronegative. Specimen: PBMCs.

CDR3 DNA: TGCGCCAGTCACGGGACAGGGGGAACAGATACGCAGTATTTT. This codes for CASHGTGGTDTQYF. The chain recombines TRBV4-1 with TRBJ2-3, with 11 bases that match TRBD1. This CDR3 is 14 amino acids long. Germline lookup yields CDR1 MGHRA and CDR2 YSYEKL. V gave up 9 bases and J gave up 3 bases; unmatched junction bases: 5.